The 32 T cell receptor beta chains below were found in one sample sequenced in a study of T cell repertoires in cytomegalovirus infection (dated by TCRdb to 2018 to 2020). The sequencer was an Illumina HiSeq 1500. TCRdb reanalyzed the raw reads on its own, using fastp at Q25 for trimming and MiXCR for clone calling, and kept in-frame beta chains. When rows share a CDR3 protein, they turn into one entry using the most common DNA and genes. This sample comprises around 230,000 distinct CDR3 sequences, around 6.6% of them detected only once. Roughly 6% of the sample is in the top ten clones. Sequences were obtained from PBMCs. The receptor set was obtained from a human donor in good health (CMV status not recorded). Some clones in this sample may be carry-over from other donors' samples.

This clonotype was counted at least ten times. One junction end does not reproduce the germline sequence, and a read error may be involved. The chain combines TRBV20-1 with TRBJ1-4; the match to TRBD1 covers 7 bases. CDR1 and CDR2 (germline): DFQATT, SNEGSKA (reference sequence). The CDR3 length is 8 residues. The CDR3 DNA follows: TGCAGTGCCGGTGGACAGGTTTTT. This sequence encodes CSAGGQVF.

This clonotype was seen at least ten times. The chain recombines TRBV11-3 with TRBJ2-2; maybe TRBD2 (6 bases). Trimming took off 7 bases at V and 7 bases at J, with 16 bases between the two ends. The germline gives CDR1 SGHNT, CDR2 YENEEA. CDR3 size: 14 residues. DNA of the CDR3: TGTGCCAGCACCTTCAACCCGGGAGACGGGGAGCTGTTTTTT. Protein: CASTFNPGDGELFF. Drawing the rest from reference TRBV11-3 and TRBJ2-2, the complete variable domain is EAGVVQSPRYKIIEKKQPVAFWCNPISGHNTLYWYLQNLGQGPELLIRYENEEAVDDSQLPKDRFSAERLKGVDSTLKIQPAELGDSAVYLCASTFNPGDGELFFGEGSRLTVL.

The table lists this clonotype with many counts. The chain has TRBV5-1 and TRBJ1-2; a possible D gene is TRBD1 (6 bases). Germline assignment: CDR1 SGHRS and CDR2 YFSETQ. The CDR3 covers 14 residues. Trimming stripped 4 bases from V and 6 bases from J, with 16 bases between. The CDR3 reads CASSTGGTSHGYTF. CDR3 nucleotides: TGCGCCAGCAGCACCGGCGGGACATCTCATGGCTACACCTTC.

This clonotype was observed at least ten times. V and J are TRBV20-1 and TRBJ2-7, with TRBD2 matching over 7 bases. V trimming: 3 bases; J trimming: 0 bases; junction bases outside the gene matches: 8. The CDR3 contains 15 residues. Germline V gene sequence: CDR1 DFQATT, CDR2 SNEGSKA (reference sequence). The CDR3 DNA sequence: TGCAGTGCTAGGTCGGGGGGTACCCACTCCTACGAGCAGTACTTC. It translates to CSARSGGTHSYEQYF.

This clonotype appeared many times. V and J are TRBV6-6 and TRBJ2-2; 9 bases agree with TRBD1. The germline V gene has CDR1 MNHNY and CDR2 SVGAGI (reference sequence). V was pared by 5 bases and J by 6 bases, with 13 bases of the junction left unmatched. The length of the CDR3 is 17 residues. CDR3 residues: CASSRPGQGGFAGELFF. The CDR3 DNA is TGTGCCAGCAGTCGCCCGGGACAGGGAGGTTTCGCCGGGGAGCTGTTTTTT.

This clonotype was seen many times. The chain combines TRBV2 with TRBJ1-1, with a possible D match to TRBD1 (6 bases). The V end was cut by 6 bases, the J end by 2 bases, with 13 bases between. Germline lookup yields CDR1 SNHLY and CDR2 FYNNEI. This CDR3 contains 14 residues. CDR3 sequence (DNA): TGTGCCAGCAGCCGGACAGTTATTAACACTGAAGCTTTCTTT. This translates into CASSRTVINTEAFF.

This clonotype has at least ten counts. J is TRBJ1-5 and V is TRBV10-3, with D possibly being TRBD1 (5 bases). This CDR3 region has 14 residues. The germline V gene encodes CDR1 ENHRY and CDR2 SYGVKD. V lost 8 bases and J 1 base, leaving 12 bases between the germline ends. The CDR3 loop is CAIRSGQSNQPQHF. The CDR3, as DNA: TGTGCCATCCGTTCGGGGCAGAGCAATCAGCCCCAGCATTTT.

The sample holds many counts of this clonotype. The CDR3 loop is CASSSTGLAGGQSFDEQFF. CDR3 nucleotides: TGTGCCAGCAGCTCCACCGGACTAGCGGGGGGACAAAGTTTCGATGAGCAGTTCTTC. The chain uses TRBV7-2 and TRBJ2-1; 14 bases match TRBD2. This CDR3 comprises 19 residues. CDR1 and CDR2 (germline): SGHTA, FQGNSA. V dropped 4 bases and J dropped 8; count of bases not matched to a gene: 16.

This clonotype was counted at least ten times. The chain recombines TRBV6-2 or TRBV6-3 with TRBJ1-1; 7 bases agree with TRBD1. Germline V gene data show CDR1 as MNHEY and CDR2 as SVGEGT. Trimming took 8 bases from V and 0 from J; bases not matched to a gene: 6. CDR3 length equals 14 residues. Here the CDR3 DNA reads TGTGCCAGCGAGAAGACAGGGCTGAACACTGAAGCTTTCTTT. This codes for CASEKTGLNTEAFF.

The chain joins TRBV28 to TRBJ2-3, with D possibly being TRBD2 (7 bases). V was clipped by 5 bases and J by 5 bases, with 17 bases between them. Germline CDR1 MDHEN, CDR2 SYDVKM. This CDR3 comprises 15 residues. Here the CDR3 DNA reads TGTGCCAGCAGTCTAAGGGGGGGGATTGTAGATACGCAGTATTTT. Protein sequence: CASSLRGGIVDTQYF.

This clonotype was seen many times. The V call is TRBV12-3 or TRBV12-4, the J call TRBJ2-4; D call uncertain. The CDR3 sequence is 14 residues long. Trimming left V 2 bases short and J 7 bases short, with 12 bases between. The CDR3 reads CASSLNVGPNIQYF. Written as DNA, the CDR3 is TGTGCCAGCAGTTTAAATGTAGGGCCCAACATTCAGTACTTC.

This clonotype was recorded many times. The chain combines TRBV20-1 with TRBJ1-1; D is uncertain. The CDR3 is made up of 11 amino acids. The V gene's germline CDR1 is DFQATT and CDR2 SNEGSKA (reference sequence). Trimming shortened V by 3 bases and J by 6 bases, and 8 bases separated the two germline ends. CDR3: CSASSSSEAFF. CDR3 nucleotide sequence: TGCAGTGCTAGCTCCTCTTCTGAAGCTTTCTTT.

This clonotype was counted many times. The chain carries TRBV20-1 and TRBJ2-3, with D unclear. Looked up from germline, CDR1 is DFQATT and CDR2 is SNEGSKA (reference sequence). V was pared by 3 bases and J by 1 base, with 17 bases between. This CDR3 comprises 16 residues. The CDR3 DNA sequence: TGCAGTGCTAGTCCCGTTGGCGGTCCCGGCACAGATACGCAGTATTTT. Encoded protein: CSASPVGGPGTDTQYF.

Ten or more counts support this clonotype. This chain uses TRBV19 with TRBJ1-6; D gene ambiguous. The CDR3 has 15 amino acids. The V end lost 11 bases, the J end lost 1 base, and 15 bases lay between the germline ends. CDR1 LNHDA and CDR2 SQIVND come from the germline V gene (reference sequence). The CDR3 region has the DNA TGTGCCTCCAACGAGCTCGCTTCCTATAATTCACCCCTCCACTTT. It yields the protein CASNELASYNSPLHF.

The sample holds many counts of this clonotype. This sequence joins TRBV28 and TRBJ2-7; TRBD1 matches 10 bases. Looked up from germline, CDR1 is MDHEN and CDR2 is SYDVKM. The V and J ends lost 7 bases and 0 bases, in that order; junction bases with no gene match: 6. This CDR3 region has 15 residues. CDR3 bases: TGTGCCAGCACCGTGGGACAGGGGACCTCCTACGAGCAGTACTTC. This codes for CASTVGQGTSYEQYF.

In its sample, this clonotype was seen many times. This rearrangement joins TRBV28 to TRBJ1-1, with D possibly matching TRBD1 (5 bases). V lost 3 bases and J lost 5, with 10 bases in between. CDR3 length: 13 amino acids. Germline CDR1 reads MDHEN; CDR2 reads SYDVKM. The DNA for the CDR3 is TGTGCCAGCAGTTTTGGAGGGGTAACTGAAGCTTTCTTT. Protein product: CASSFGGVTEAFF.

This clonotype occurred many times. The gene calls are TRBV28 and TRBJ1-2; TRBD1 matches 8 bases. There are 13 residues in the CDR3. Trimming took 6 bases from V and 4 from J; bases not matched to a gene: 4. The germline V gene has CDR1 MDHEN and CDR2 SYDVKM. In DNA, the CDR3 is TGTGCCAGCAGGCTCACAGGGGGCTATGGCTACACCTTC. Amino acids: CASRLTGGYGYTF.

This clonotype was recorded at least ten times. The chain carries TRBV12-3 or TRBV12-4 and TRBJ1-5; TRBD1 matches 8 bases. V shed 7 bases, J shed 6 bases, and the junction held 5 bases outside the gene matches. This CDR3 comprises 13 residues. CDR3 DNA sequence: TGTGCCAGCACTGAACAGGGGGGTCAGCCCCAGCATTTT. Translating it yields CASTEQGGQPQHF.

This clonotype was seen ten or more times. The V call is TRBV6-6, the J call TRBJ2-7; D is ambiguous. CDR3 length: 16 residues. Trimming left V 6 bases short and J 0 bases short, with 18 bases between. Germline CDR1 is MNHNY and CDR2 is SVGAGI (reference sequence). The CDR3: CASRDFGVGSSYEQYF. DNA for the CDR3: TGTGCCAGCAGAGACTTTGGGGTCGGTAGCTCCTACGAGCAGTACTTC.

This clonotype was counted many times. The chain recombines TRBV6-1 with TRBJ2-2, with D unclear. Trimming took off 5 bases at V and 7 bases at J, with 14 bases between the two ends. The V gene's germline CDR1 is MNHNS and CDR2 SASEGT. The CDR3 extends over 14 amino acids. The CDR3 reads CASSHVENYGELFF. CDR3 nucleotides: TGTGCCAGCAGTCATGTGGAGAATTACGGGGAGCTGTTTTTT.

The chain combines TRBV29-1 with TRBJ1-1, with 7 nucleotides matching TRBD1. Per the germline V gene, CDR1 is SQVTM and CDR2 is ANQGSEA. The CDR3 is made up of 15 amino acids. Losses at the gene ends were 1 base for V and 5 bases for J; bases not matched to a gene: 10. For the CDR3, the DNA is TGCAGCGTTGAAGGGATCGCAGGGGGTCAGACTGAAGCTTTCTTT. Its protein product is CSVEGIAGGQTEAFF.

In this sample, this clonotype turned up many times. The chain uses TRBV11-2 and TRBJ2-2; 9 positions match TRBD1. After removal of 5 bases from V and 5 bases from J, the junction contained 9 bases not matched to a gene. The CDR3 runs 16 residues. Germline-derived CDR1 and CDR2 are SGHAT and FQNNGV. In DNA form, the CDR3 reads TGTGCCAGCAGCCTACGGGACAGGGCTGAGACCGGGGAGCTGTTTTTT. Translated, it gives CASSLRDRAETGELFF.

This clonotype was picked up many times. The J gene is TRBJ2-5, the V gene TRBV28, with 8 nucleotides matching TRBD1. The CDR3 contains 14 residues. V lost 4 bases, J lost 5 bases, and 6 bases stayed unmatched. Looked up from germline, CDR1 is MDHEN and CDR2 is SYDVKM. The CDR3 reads CASSSTRQGETQYF. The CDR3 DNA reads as TGTGCCAGCAGTTCCACACGACAGGGGGAGACCCAGTACTTC. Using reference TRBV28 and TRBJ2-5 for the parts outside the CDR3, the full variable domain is DVKVTQSSRYLVKRTGEKVFLECVQDMDHENMFWYRQDPGLGLRLIYFSYDVKMKEKGDIPEGYSVSREKKERFSLILESASTNQTSMYLCASSSTRQGETQYFGPGTRLLVL.

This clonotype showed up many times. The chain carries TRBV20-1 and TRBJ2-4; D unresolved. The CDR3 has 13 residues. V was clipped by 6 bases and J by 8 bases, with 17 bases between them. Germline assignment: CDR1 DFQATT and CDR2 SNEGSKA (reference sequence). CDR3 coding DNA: TGCAGTGCGGCCCCTAGGGCAGGCGACATTCAGTACTTC. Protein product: CSAAPRAGDIQYF.

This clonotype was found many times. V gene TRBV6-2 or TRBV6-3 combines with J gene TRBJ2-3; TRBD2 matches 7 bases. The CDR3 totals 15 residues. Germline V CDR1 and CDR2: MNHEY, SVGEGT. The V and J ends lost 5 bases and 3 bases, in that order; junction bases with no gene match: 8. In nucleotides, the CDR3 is TGTGCCAGCAGTAGCGGGATTCCCAGGACAGATACGCAGTATTTT. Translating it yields CASSSGIPRTDTQYF.

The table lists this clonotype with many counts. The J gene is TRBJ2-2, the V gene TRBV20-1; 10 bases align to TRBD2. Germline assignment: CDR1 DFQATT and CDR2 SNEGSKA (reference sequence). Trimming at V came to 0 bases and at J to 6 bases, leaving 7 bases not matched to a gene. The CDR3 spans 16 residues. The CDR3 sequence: CSAREPQRGGAGELFF. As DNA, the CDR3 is TGCAGTGCTAGAGAACCGCAGCGGGGGGGCGCCGGGGAGCTGTTTTTT.

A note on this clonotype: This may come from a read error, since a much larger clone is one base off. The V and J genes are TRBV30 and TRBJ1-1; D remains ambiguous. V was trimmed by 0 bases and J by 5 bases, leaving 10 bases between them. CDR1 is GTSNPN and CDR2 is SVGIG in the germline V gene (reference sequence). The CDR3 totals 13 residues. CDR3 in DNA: TGTGCCTGGAGTGTACTAAGGATGACTGAAGCTTTCTTT. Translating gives CAWSVLRMTEAFF.

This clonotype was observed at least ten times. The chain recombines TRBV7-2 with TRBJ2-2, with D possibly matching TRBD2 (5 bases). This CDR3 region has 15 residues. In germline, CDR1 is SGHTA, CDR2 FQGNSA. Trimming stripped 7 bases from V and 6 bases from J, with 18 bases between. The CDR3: CASTSRGNLAGELFF. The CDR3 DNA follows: TGTGCCAGCACCTCGCGAGGGAATTTGGCCGGGGAGCTGTTTTTT.

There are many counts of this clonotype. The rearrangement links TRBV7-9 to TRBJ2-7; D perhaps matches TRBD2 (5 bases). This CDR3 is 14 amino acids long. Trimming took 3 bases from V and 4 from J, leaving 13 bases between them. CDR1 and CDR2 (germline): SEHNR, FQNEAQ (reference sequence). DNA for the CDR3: TGTGCCAGCAGCTTCACGGGGATATCGTACGAGCAGTACTTC. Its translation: CASSFTGISYEQYF.

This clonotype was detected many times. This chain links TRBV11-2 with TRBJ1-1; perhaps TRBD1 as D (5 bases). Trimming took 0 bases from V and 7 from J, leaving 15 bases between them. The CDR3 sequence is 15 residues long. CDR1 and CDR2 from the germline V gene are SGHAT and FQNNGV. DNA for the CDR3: TGTGCCAGCAGCTTAGAATCAGGGTTTTTAGGTGAAGCTTTCTTT. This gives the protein CASSLESGFLGEAFF.

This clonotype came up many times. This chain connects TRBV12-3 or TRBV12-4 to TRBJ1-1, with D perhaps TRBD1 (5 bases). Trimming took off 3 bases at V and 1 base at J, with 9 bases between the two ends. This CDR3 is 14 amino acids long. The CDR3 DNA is TGTGCCAGCAGTTTTGGGGGTTCGAACACTGAAGCTTTCTTT. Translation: CASSFGGSNTEAFF.

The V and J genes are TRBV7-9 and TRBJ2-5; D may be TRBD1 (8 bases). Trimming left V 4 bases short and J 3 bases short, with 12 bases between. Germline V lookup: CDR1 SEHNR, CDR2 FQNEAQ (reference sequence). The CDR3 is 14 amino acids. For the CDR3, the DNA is TGTGCCAGCAGCTCTACAGGGGGGGAAGAGACCCAGTACTTC. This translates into CASSSTGGEETQYF.